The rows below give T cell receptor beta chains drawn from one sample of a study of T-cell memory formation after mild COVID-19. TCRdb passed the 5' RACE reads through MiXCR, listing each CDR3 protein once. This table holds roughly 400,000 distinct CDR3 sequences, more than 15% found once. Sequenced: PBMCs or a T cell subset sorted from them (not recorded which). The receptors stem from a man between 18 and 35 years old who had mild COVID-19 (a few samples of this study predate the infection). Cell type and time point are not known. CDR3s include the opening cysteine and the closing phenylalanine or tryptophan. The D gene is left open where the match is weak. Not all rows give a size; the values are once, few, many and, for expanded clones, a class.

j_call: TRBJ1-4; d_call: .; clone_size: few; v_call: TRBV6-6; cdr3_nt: TGTGCCAGCAGTTACGGTATCACAACTAATGAAAAACTGTTTTTT; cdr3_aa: CASSYGITTNEKLFF
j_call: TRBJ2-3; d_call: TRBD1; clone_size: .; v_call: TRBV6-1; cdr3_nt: TGTGCCACCCGGGCGACAGGGTCAACAGATACGCAGTATTTT; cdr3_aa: CATRATGSTDTQYF
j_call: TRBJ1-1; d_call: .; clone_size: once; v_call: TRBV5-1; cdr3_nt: TGCGCCAGCAGCTTGGAGGCGACAAGTCGCACTGAAGCTTTCTTT; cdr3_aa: CASSLEATSRTEAFF
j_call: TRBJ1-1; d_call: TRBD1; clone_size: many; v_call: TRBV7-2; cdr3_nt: TGTGCCAGCAGCTCAACAGGGGGCCTCACTGAAGCTTTCTTT; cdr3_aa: CASSSTGGLTEAFF
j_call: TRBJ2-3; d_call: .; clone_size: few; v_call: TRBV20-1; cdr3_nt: TGCAGTGCTAGAGCTACCCCTCCAGATACGCAGTATTTT; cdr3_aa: CSARATPPDTQYF
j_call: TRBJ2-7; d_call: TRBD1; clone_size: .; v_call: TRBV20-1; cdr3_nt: TGCAGTGCTACACAGGGGGCTTACGAGCAGTACTTC; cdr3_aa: CSATQGAYEQYF
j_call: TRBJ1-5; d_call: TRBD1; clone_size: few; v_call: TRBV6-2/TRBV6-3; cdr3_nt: TGTGCCAGCAGTTACTTCGGGACAGGGAATCAGCCCCAGCATTTT; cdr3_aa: CASSYFGTGNQPQHF
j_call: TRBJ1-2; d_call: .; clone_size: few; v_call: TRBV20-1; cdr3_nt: TGCAGTGCAAGCCTGGTCCCCTATGGCTACACCTTC; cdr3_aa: CSASLVPYGYTF
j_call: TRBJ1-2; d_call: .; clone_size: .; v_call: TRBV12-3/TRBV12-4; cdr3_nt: TGTGCCAGCAGTTCATTTTCGACAGGTGGGGGGATATTGGATGGCTACACCTTC; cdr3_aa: CASSSFSTGGGILDGYTF
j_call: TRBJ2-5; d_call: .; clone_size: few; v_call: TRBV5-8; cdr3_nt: TGTGCCAGCGGCACCCCCGGACAAGAGACCCAGTACTTC; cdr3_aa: CASGTPGQETQYF
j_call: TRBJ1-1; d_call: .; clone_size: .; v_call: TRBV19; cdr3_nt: TGTGCCAGTACCTACCCTGGGAAACCTGAGGCTTTCTTT; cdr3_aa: CASTYPGKPEAFF
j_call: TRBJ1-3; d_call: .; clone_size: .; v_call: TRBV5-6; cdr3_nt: TGTGCCAGCAGCCGGGCCCCCTCTGGAAACACCATATATTTT; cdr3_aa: CASSRAPSGNTIYF
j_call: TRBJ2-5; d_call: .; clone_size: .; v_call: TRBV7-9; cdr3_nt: TGTGCCAGCGTGGATTCGGGGACCGTCCAAGAGACCCAGTACTTC; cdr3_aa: CASVDSGTVQETQYF
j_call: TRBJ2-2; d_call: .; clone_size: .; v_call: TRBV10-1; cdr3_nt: TGCGCCAGCAGTGGACACCAGGCCGGGGAGCTGTTTTTT; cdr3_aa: CASSGHQAGELFF
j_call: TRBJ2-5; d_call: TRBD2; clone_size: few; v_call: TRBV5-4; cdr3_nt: TGTGCCAGCACCCGGACTAGCGGGGGGGTGATAAGCGAGACCCAGTACTTC; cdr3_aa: CASTRTSGGVISETQYF
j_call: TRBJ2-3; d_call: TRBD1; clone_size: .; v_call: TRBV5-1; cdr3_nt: TGCGCCAGCAGGAACTTTGGGACAGGGGGCACAGATACGCAGTATTTT; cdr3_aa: CASRNFGTGGTDTQYF
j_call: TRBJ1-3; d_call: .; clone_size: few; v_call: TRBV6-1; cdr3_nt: TGTGCCAGCAGTGAAAATCGGCAGTACAACACCATATATTTT; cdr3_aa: CASSENRQYNTIYF
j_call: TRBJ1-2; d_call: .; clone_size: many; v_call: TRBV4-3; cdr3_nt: TGCGCCAGCAGCCAAGACACACAGGCCGGGACCCTTCTTGGCTATGGCTACACCTTC; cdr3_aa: CASSQDTQAGTLLGYGYTF
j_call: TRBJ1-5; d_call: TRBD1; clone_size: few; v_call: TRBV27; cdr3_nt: TGTGCCGCGGGGACAGGGGGCGCCGGCAATCAGCCCCAGCATTTT; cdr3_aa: CAAGTGGAGNQPQHF
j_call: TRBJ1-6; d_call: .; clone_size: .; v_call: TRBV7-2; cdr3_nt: TGTGCCAGCAGCTACTCCGGGCGGCCCCTCCACTTT; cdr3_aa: CASSYSGRPLHF
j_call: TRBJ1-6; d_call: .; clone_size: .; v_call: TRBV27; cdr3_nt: TGTGCCAGCAGTTACGGGAGTTTAAATTCACCCCTCCACTTT; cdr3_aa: CASSYGSLNSPLHF
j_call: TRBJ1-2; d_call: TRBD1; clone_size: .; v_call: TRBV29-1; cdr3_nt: TGCAGCTCCCAGGACAGGGAGAGCGATGGCTACACCTTC; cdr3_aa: CSSQDRESDGYTF
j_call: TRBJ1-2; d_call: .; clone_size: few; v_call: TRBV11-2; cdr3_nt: TGTGCCAGCAGCTTAGTTGGTCGGGCTTACCATGGCTACACCTTC; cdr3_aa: CASSLVGRAYHGYTF
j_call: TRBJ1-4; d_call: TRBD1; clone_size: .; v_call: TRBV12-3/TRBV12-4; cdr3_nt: TGTGCCATCCAGACAGGGTGGAATGAAAAACTGTTTTTT; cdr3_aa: CAIQTGWNEKLFF
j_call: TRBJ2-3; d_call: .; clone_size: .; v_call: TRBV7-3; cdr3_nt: TGTGCCAGCAGCCGTGATTTAGATACGCAGTATTTT; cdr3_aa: CASSRDLDTQYF
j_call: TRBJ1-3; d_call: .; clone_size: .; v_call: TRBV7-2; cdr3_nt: TGTGCCAGCAGCCAGAGCGGAAACACCATATATTTT; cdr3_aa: CASSQSGNTIYF